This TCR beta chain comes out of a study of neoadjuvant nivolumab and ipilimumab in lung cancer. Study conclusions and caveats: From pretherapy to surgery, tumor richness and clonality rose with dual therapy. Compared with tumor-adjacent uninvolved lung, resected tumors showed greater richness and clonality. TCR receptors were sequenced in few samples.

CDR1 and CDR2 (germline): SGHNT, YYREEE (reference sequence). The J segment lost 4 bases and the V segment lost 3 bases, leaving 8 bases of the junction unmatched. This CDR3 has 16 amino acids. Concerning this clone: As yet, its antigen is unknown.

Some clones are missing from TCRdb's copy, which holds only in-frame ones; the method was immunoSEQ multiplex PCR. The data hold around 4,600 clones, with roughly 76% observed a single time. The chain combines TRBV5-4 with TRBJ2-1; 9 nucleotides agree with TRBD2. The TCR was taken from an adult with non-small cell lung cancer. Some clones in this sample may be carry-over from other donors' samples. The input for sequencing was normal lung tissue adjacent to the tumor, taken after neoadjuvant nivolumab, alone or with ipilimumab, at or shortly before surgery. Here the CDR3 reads CASSSPTSGTYNEQFF. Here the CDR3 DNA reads TGTGCCAGCAGCTCTCCGACTAGCGGTACTTACAATGAGCAGTTCTTC.